These 19 T cell receptor beta chains came from one sample sequenced in a study of radiotherapy plus CTLA-4 blockade in lung cancer. Data came from immunoSEQ multiplex PCR; TCRdb stores just in-frame clones and leaves some out. The sample yields about 97,000 clones, approximately 74% seen once. Sequenced here: peripheral blood, sampled from a patient treated with radiotherapy plus ipilimumab. These receptors all stem from a human donor with non-small cell lung cancer who had a partial response to radiotherapy plus ipilimumab. Some clones in this sample may be carry-over from other donors' samples.

V gene TRBV5-1 combines with J gene TRBJ1-1; TRBD1 is a possible D gene (5 bases). V shed 0 bases and J shed 5 bases, with 17 bases lying between them. CDR1 SGHRS and CDR2 YFSETQ come from the germline V gene. This CDR3 spans 16 amino acids. CDR3 sequence: CASSLGGNRGLTEAFF. Here the CDR3 DNA reads TGCGCCAGCAGCTTGGGGGGCAATCGAGGTTTAACTGAAGCTTTCTTT.

The chain employs TRBV19 and TRBJ1-5; 9 bases match TRBD1. V lost 7 bases and J lost 6; bases outside the gene matches: 16. The CDR3 sequence is 17 residues long. CDR1 is LNHDA and CDR2 is SQIVND in the germline V gene (reference sequence). The CDR3 spells CASTPHPTGGLVQPQHF. The CDR3 DNA follows: TGTGCCAGTACCCCTCACCCAACAGGGGGCTTAGTTCAGCCCCAGCATTTT.

This clone turned up a few times. In DNA, the CDR3 is TGCGCCAGCAGTGATGGCTCAGGTGTAGATACGCAGTATTTT. Encoded protein: CASSDGSGVDTQYF. This rearrangement joins TRBV10-1 to TRBJ2-3; D unresolved. Germline assignment: CDR1 WNHNN and CDR2 SYGVQD (reference sequence). CDR3 length equals 14 residues. V was trimmed by 3 bases and J by 5 bases, leaving 12 bases between them.

The genes are TRBV7-2 and TRBJ1-5, with 10 bases lining up with TRBD1. Per the germline V gene, CDR1 is SGHTA and CDR2 is FQGNSA. Germline trimming cut 3 bases from V and 4 bases from J; bases unmatched to any gene: 6. This CDR3 has 16 residues. CDR3 bases: TGTGCCAGCAGCTTCCCCGGGACAGGGGCGAATCAGCCCCAGCATTTT. Translation: CASSFPGTGANQPQHF.

The genes are TRBV28 and TRBJ1-3; TRBD1 matches 9 bases. The length of the CDR3 is 17 residues. J lost 1 base, V lost 5 bases, and 9 bases had no gene match. Germline lookup yields CDR1 MDHEN and CDR2 SYDVKM. The CDR3 region has the DNA TGTGCCAGCAGTGAAGGGACAGGGCCGATTTCTGGAAACACCATATATTTT. It is translated as CASSEGTGPISGNTIYF.

The chain carries TRBV5-1 and TRBJ2-5, with D perhaps TRBD2 (6 bases). V was shortened by 0 bases and J by 5 bases, with 14 bases between the two germline ends. In germline, CDR1 is SGHRS, CDR2 YFSETQ. The CDR3 runs 15 residues. The CDR3 sequence: CASSLGGVPSETQYF. CDR3 DNA sequence: TGCGCCAGCAGCTTGGGGGGGGTCCCAAGCGAGACCCAGTACTTC.

The chain links TRBV6-1 to TRBJ1-1, with D possibly matching TRBD1 (6 bases). CDR1 and CDR2 from the germline V gene are MNHNS and SASEGT. V was clipped by 2 bases and J by 4 bases, with 11 bases between them. CDR3 length equals 14 residues. CDR3 loop: CASSEFRGSTEAFF. For the CDR3, the DNA is TGTGCCAGCAGTGAATTTAGGGGGAGCACTGAAGCTTTCTTT.

Comments on this clone: At the DNA level, this CDR3 is encoded by other sequences in the same sample as well. This chain links TRBV5-1 with TRBJ1-2; TRBD1 is a possible D gene (5 bases). V lost 0 bases and J lost 4, with 7 bases in between. The CDR3 is made up of 13 amino acids. Germline V gene lookup returns CDR1 SGHRS and CDR2 YFSETQ. CDR3 DNA: TGCGCCAGCAGCTTGGGACAGTCCTATGGCTACACCTTC. Its translation is CASSLGQSYGYTF.

The genes are TRBV2 and TRBJ1-1, with D uncertain. V lost 6 bases and J lost 0, with 14 bases in between. The CDR3 is made up of 15 amino acids. From germline, CDR1 is SNHLY and CDR2 FYNNEI. CDR3 region: CASRARMKMNTEAFF. The CDR3 bases are TGTGCCAGCAGGGCCCGAATGAAAATGAACACTGAAGCTTTCTTT.

The chain combines TRBV6-6 with TRBJ2-7, with TRBD1 matching over 9 bases. The J segment lost 4 bases and the V segment lost 6 bases, leaving 10 bases of the junction unmatched. CDR3 length: 15 residues. Germline assignment: CDR1 MNHNY and CDR2 SVGAGI (reference sequence). The chain's CDR3 is CASRTGTGSVYEQYF. DNA of the CDR3: TGTGCCAGCAGAACCGGGACAGGGAGTGTATACGAGCAGTACTTC.

The V call is TRBV28, the J call TRBJ1-1; TRBD1 aligns across 7 bases. V lost 4 bases and J lost 2; bases outside the gene matches: 4. Germline V CDR1 and CDR2: MDHEN, SYDVKM. The length of the CDR3 is 14 residues. The CDR3 spells CASSYRGANTEAFF. The CDR3 DNA is TGTGCCAGCAGTTACAGGGGAGCCAACACTGAAGCTTTCTTT. Full variable domain (missing parts from reference TRBV28 and TRBJ1-1): DVKVTQSSRYLVKRTGEKVFLECVQDMDHENMFWYRQDPGLGLRLIYFSYDVKMKEKGDIPEGYSVSREKKERFSLILESASTNQTSMYLCASSYRGANTEAFFGQGTRLTVV.

This sequence joins TRBV16 and TRBJ1-3; D is uncertain. Germline lookup yields CDR1 KGHSY and CDR2 FQNENV. The CDR3 extends over 16 amino acids. Trimming removed 4 bases from V and 0 bases from J, with 13 bases in between. The CDR3 DNA reads TGTGCCAGCAGCCCCAAGACTGCAAGCTCTGGAAACACCATATATTTT. It translates to CASSPKTASSGNTIYF.

The chain carries TRBV28 and TRBJ1-6, with D tentatively TRBD1 (5 bases). Between the trimmed V and J ends, which lost 5 bases and 7 bases, there was a span of 15 bases. Germline-derived CDR1 and CDR2 are MDHEN and SYDVKM. The CDR3 is made up of 15 amino acids. CDR3 amino acids: CASSPLGGLNSPLHF. The CDR3 coding sequence is TGTGCCAGCAGTCCCCTCGGGGGTCTCAATTCACCCCTCCACTTT.

The table lists this clone with a few counts. This chain links TRBV4-1 with TRBJ1-6; tentatively, D is TRBD1 (5 bases). The V end lost 2 bases, the J end lost 6 bases, and 14 bases lay between the germline ends. The CDR3 has 16 residues. CDR1 and CDR2 (germline): MGHRA, YSYEKL. CDR3 in DNA: TGCGCCAGCAGCCAAATGACGACAGCACGTAATTCACCCCTCCACTTT. This sequence encodes CASSQMTTARNSPLHF.

This sequence joins TRBV7-9 and TRBJ1-1; 9 bases align to TRBD1. The CDR3 is 14 amino acids. The junction had 5 bases not matched to a gene; V was cut back by 4 bases and J by 5 bases. Per germline, CDR1 SEHNR and CDR2 FQNEAQ (reference sequence). The DNA for the CDR3 is TGTGCCAGCAGCTATGGGACAGGGAAGACTGAAGCTTTCTTT. It yields the protein CASSYGTGKTEAFF.

The V gene is TRBV5-1, the J gene TRBJ2-1, with 9 bases that match TRBD1. CDR3 length: 14 residues. V was pared by 7 bases and J by 7 bases, with 9 bases of the junction left unmatched. CDR1 and CDR2 from the germline V gene are SGHRS and YFSETQ. CDR3 nucleotide sequence: TGCGCCAGCCGCCAGGACAGGGGCTGGAATGAGCAGTTCTTC. Its translation is CASRQDRGWNEQFF. The full variable domain, its missing parts supplied by reference TRBV5-1 and TRBJ2-1, is KAGVTQTPRYLIKTRGQQVTLSCSPISGHRSVSWYQQTPGQGLQFLFEYFSETQRNKGNFPGRFSGRQFSNSRSEMNVSTLELGDSALYLCASRQDRGWNEQFFGPGTRLTVL.

This clone was detected only once. DNA of the CDR3: TGTGCCAGCAGTGAAATCCTTGCGGCCAGCTCCTACAATGAGCAGTTCTTC. This codes for CASSEILAASSYNEQFF. This chain links TRBV6-1 with TRBJ2-1, with D uncertain. The CDR3 has 17 residues. V was cut by 2 bases and J by 0 bases, with 14 bases left in between. From germline, CDR1 is MNHNS and CDR2 SASEGT.

This clone occurred a few times. V and J are TRBV10-1 and TRBJ1-6; D remains unclear. Germline CDR1 is WNHNN and CDR2 is SYGVQD (reference sequence). Between the trimmed V and J ends, which lost 6 bases and 8 bases, there was a span of 11 bases. The CDR3 loop spans 13 amino acids. CDR3 coding DNA: TGCGCCAGCAGCAGAATCGGGGATTCACCCCTCCACTTT. As protein: CASSRIGDSPLHF.

The rearrangement joins TRBV7-7 to TRBJ1-3; a weak D match, TRBD1 (6 bases). Per the germline V gene, CDR1 is SSHAT and CDR2 is FNYEAQ (reference sequence). The germline V and J ends were trimmed by 2 bases and 2 bases, with 10 bases remaining between them. The CDR3 runs 15 residues. The CDR3 sequence is CASSLSPGAGNTIYF. CDR3 DNA sequence: TGTGCCAGCAGCTTATCACCAGGGGCTGGAAACACCATATATTTT. Drawing the rest from reference TRBV7-7 and TRBJ1-3, the complete variable domain is GAGVSQSPRYKVTKRGQDVTLRCDPISSHATLYWYQQALGQGPEFLTYFNYEAQPDKSGLPSDRFSAERPEGSISTLTIQRTEQRDSAMYRCASSLSPGAGNTIYFGEGSWLTVV.